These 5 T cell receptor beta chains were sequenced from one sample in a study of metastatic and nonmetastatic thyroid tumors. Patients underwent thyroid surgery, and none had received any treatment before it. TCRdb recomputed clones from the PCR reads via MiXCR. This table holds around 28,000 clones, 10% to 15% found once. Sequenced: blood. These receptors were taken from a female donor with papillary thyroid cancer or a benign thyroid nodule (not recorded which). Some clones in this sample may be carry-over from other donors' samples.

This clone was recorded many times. The CDR3 sequence is CASSSDRGNQPQHF. CDR3 in DNA: TGTGCCAGCAGTTCGGACAGGGGGAATCAGCCCCAGCATTTT. The chain employs TRBV28 and TRBJ1-5; 10 positions agree with TRBD1. V was clipped by 4 bases and J by 4 bases; unmatched bases: 1. Germline V gene lookup returns CDR1 MDHEN and CDR2 SYDVKM. CDR3 size: 14 residues.

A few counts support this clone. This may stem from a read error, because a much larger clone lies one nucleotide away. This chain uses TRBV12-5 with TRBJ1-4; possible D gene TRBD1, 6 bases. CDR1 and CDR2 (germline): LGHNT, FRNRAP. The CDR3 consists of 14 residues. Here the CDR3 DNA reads TGTGCTAGTGGCCGGAGGGGGGGGAATGAAGAACTGTTTTTT. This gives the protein CASGRRGGNEELFF.

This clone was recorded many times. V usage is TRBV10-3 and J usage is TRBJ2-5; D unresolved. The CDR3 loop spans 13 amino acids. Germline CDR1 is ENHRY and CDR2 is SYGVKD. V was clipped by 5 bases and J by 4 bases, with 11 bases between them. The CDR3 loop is CAISWQLSETQYF. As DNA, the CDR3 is TGTGCCATCAGTTGGCAGTTATCAGAGACCCAGTACTTC.

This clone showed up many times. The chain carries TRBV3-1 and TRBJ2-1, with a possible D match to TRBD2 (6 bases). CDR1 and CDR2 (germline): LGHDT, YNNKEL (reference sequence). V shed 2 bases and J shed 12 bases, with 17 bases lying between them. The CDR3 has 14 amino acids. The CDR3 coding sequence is TGTGCCAGCAGCCAACAGACCGGGACTTTGATGCAGTTCTTC. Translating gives CASSQQTGTLMQFF.

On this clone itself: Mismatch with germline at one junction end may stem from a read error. DNA for the CDR3: TGCGCCAGCAGTGTGGGACTAGTGTGGAATGAGCATTTCTTC. This translates into CASSVGLVWNEHFF. The chain couples TRBV5-1 to TRBJ2-1; 8 bases line up with TRBD2. Germline V gives CDR1 SGHRS, CDR2 YFSETQ. CDR3 size: 14 residues. Supplemented by reference TRBV5-1 and TRBJ2-1, the full variable domain reads KAGVTQTPRYLIKTRGQQVTLSCSPISGHRSVSWYQQTPGQGLQFLFEYFSETQRNKGNFPGRFSGRQFSNSRSEMNVSTLELGDSALYLCASSVGLVWNEHFFGPGTRLTVL.